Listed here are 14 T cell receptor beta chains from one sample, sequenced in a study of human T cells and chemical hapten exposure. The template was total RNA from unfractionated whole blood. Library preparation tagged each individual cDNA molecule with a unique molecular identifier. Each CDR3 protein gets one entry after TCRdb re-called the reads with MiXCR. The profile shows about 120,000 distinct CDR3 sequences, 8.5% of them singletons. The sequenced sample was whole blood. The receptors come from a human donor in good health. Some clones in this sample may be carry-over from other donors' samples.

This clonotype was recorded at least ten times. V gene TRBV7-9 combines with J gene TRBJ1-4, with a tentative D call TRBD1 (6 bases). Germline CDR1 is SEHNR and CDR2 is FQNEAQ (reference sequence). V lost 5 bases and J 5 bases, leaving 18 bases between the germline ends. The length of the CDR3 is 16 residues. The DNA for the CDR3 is TGTGCCAGCAGCCCTCTCCCCGGGGGCACCAATGAAAAACTGTTTTTT. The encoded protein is CASSPLPGGTNEKLFF.

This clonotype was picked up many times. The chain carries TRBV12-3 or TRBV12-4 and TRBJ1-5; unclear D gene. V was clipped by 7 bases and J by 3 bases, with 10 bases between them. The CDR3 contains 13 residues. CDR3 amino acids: CASTPMFNQPQHF. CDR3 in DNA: TGTGCCAGCACCCCAATGTTCAATCAGCCCCAGCATTTT.

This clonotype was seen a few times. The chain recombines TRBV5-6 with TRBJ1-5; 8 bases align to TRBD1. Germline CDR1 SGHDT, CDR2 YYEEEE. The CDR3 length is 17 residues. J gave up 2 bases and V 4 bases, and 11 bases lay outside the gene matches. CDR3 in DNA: TGTGCCAGCAGCATCCGGCCTTCGACAGGGGGCAATCAGCCCCAGCATTTT. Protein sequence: CASSIRPSTGGNQPQHF.

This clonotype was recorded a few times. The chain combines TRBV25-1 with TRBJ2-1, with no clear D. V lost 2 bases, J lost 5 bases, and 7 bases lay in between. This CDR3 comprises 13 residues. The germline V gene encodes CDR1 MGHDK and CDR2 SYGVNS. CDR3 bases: TGTGCCAGCAGTGAAATGTGGGACAATGAGCAGTTCTTC. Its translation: CASSEMWDNEQFF.

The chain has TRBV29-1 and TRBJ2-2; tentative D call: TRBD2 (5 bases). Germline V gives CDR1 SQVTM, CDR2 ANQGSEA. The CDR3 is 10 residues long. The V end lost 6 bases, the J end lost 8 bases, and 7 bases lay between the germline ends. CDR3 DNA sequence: TGCAGCGTCTTAGCGGGGGAGCTGTTTTTT. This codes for CSVLAGELFF.

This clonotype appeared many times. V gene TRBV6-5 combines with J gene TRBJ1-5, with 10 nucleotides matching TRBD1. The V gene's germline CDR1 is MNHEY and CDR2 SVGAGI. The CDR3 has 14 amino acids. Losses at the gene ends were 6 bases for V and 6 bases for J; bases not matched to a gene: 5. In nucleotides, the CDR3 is TGTGCCAGCAGCTGGACAGGGGGGAGTCAGCCCCAGCATTTT. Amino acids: CASSWTGGSQPQHF.

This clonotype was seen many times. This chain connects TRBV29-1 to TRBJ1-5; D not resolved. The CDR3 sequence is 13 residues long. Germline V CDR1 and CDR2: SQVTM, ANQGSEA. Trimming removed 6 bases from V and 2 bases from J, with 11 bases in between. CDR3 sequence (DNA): TGCAGCGTCTCAGTTCAACGCAATCAGCCCCAGCATTTT. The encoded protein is CSVSVQRNQPQHF.

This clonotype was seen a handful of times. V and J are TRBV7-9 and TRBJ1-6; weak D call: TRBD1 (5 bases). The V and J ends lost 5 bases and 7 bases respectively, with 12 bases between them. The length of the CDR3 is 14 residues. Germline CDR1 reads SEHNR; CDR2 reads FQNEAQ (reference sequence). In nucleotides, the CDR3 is TGTGCCAGCAGCCGAACGGGGCCGAATTCACCCCTCCACTTT. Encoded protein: CASSRTGPNSPLHF.

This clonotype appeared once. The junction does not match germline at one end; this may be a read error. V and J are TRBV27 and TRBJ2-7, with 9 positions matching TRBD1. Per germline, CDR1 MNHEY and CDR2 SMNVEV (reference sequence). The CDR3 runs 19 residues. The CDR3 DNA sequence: TGTGCCAGCAGACTCCCAGGAGGCCCCGGACAGGGGAAAGCCTACAAGCAGTACTTC. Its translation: CASRLPGGPGQGKAYKQYF.

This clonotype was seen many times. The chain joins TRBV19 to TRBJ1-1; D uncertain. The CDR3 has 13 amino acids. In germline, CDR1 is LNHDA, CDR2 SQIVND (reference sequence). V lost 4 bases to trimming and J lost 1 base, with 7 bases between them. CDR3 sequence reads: CASSTPRNTEAFF. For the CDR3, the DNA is TGTGCCAGTAGTACCCCCAGGAACACTGAAGCTTTCTTT.

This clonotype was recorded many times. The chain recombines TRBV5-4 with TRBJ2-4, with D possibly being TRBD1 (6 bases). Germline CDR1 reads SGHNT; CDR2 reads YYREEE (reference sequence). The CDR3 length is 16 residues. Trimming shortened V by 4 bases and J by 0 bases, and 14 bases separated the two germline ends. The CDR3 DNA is TGTGCCAGCAGCCCCGGACAGCCCGTAGCCAAAAACATTCAGTACTTC. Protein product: CASSPGQPVAKNIQYF.

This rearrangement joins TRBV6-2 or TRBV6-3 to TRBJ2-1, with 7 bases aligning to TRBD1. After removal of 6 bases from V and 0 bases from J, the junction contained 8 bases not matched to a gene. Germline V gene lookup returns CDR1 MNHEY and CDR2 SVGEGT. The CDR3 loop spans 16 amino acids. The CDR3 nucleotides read TGTGCCAGCAGATCGGGACAGCTCTACTCCTACAATGAGCAGTTCTTC. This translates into CASRSGQLYSYNEQFF.

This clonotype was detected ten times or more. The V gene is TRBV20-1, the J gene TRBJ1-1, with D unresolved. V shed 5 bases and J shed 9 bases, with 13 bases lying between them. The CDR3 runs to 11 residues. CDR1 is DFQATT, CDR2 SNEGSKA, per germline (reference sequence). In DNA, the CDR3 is TGCAGTGCTCCACTTGAGGGAAAAGCTTTCTTT. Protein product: CSAPLEGKAFF.

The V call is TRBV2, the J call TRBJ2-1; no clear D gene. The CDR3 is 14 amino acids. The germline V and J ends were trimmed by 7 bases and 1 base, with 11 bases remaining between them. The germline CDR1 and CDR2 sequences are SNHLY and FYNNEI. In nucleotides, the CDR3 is TGTGCCAGCATTGGGGAAAGGTCCTACAATGAGCAGTTCTTC. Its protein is CASIGERSYNEQFF.